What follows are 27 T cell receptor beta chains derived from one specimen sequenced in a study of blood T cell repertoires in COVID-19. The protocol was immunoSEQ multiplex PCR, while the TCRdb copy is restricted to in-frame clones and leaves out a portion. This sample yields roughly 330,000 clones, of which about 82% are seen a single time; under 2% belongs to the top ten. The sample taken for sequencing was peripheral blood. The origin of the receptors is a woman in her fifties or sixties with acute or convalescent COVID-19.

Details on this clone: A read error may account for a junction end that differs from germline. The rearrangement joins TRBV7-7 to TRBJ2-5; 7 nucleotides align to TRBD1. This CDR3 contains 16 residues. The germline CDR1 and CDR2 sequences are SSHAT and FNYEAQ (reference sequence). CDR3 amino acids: CASSLGLRGSGETQYF. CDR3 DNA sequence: TGTGCTAGCAGCTTAGGTCTCAGGGGGTCGGGGGAGACCCAGTACTTC. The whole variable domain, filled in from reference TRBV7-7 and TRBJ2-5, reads GAGVSQSPRYKVTKRGQDVTLRCDPISSHATLYWYQQALGQGPEFLTYFNYEAQPDKSGLPSDRFSAERPEGSISTLTIQRTEQRDSAMYRCASSLGLRGSGETQYFGPGTRLLVL.

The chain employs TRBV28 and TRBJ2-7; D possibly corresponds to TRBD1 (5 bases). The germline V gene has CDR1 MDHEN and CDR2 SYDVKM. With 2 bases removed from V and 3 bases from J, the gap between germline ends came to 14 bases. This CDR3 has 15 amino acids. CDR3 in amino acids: CASSLPTVRNYEQYF. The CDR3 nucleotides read TGTGCCAGCAGTTTACCGACAGTCCGGAACTACGAGCAGTACTTC.

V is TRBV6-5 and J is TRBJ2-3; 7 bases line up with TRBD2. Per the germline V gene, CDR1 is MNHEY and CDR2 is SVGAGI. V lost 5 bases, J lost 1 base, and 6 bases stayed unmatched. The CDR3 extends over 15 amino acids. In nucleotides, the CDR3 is TGTGCCAGCAGTCTGACTAGCCCCCGCACAGATACGCAGTATTTT. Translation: CASSLTSPRTDTQYF.

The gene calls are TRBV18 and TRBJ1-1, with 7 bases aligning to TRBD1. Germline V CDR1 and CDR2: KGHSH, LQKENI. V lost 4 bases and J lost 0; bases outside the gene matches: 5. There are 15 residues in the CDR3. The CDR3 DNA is TGTGCCAGCTCACTTGGCGGGACAGTGAACACTGAAGCTTTCTTT. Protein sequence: CASSLGGTVNTEAFF.

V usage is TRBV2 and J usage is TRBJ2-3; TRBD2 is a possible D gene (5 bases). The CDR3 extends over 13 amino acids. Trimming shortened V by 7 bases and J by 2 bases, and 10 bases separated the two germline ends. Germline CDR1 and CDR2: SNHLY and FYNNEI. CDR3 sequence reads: CASNGVFTDTQYF. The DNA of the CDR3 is TGTGCCAGCAACGGGGTTTTCACAGATACGCAGTATTTT. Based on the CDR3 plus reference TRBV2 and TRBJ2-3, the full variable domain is EPEVTQTPSHQVTQMGQEVILRCVPISNHLYFYWYRQILGQKVEFLVSFYNNEISEKSEIFDDQFSVERPDGSNFTLKIRSTKLEDSAMYFCASNGVFTDTQYFGPGTRLTVL.

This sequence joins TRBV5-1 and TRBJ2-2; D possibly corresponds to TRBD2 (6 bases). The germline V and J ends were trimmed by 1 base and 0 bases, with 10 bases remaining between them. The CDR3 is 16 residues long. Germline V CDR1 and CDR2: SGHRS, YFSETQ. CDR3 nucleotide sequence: TGCGCCAGCAGCTTGCTAGCGACCTCGAACACCGGGGAGCTGTTTTTT. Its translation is CASSLLATSNTGELFF.

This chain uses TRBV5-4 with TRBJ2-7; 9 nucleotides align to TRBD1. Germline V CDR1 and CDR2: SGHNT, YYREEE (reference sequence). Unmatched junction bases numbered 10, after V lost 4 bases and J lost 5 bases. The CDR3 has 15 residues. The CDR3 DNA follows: TGTGCCAGCAGCCTTCCTCCGGGACAGGGCCACGAGCAGTACTTC. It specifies CASSLPPGQGHEQYF. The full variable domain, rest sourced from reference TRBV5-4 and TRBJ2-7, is ETGVTQSPTHLIKTRGQQVTLRCSSQSGHNTVSWYQQALGQGPQFIFQYYREEENGRGNFPPRFSGLQFPNYSSELNVNALELDDSALYLCASSLPPGQGHEQYFGPGTRLTVT.

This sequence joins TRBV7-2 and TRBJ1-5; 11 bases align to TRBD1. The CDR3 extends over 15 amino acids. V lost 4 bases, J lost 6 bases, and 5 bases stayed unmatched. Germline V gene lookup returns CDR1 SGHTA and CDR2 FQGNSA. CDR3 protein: CASSSRDRGIQPQHF. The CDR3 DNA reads TGTGCCAGCAGCTCCCGGGACAGGGGGATTCAGCCCCAGCATTTT.

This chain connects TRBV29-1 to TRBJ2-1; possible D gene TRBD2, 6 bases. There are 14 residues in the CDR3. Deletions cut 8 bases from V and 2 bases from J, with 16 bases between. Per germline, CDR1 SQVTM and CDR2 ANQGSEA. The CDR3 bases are TGCAGCTGTGCGCGGGAACAAGCCTACAATGAGCAGTTCTTC. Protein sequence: CSCAREQAYNEQFF.

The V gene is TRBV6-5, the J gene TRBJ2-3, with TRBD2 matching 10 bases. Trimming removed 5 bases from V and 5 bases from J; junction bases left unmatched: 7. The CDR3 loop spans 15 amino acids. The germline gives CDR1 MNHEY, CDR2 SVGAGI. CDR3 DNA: TGTGCCAGCAGTCAAATAGCGGGAGGCCGAGATACGCAGTATTTT. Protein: CASSQIAGGRDTQYF.

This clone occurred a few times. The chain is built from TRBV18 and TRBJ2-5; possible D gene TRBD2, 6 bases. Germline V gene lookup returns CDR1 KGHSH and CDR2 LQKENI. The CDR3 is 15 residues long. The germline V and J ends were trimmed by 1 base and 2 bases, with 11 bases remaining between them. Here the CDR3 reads CASSPQLGRQETQYF. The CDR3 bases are TGTGCCAGCTCACCACAGTTGGGGAGGCAAGAGACCCAGTACTTC. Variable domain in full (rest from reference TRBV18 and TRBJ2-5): NAGVMQNPRHLVRRRGQEARLRCSPMKGHSHVYWYRQLPEEGLKFMVYLQKENIIDESGMPKERFSAEFPKEGPSILRIQQVVRGDSAAYFCASSPQLGRQETQYFGPGTRLLVL.

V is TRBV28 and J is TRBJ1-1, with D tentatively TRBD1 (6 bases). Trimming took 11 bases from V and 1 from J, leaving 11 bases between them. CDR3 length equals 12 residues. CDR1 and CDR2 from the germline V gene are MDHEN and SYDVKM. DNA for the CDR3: TGTGCCTGCAAAGGGGGGAACACTGAAGCTTTCTTT. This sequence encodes CACKGGNTEAFF.

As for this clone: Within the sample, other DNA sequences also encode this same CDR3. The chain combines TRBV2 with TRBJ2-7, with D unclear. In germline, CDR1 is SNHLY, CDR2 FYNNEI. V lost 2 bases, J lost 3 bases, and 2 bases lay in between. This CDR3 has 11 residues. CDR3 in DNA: TGTGCCAGCAGTGAATACTACGAGCAGTACTTC. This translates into CASSEYYEQYF.

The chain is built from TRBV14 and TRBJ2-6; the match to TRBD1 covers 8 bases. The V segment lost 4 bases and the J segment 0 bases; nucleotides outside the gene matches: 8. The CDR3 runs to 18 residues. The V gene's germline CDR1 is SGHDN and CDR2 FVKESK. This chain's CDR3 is CASSRRQGTFSGANVLTF. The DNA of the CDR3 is TGTGCCAGCAGCCGGCGACAGGGGACTTTCTCTGGGGCCAACGTCCTGACTTTC.

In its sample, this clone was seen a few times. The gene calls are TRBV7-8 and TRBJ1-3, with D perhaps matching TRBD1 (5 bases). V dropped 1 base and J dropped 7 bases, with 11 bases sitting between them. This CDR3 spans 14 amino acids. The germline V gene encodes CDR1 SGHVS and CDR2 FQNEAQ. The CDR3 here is CASSLEGVRNTIYF. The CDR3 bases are TGTGCCAGCAGCTTAGAAGGGGTTCGGAACACCATATATTTT.

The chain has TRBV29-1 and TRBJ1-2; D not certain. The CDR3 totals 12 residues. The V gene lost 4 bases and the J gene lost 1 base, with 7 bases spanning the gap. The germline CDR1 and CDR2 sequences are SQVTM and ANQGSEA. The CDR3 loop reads CSVAGYNYGYTF. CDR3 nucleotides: TGCAGCGTTGCAGGCTATAACTATGGCTACACCTTC.

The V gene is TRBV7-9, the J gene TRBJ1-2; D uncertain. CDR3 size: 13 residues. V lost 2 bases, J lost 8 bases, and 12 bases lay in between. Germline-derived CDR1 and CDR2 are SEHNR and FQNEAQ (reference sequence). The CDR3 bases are TGTGCCAGCAGCTTAATCCCCCCCGAGGGCTACACCTTC. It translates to CASSLIPPEGYTF.

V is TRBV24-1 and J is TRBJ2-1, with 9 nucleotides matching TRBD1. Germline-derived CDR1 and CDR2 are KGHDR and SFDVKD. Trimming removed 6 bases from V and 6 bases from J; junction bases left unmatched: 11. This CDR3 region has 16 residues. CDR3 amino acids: CATSPPGQGMSNEQFF. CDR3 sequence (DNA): TGTGCCACCAGTCCCCCGGGACAGGGTATGTCCAATGAGCAGTTCTTC.

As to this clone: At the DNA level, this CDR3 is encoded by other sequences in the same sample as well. The CDR3 region is CASSPARGDQPQHF. CDR3 nucleotides: TGTGCCAGCTCACCAGCAAGGGGTGATCAGCCCCAGCATTTT. The chain carries TRBV18 and TRBJ1-5, with a weak D call TRBD1 (5 bases). The CDR3 runs to 14 residues. Trimming took 2 bases from V and 5 from J, leaving 10 bases between them. Germline V lookup: CDR1 KGHSH, CDR2 LQKENI.

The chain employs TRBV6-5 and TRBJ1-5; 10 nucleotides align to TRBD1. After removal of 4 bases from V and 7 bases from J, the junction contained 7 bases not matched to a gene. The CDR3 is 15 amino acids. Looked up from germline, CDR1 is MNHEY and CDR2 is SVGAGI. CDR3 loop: CASSSGTGDGQPQHF. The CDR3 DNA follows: TGTGCCAGCAGTTCCGGGACAGGGGATGGACAGCCCCAGCATTTT.

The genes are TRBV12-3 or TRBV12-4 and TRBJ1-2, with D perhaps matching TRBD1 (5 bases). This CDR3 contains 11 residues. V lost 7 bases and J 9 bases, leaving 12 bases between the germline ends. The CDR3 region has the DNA TGTGCCAGCACGGACACCGTTAGCTACACCTTC. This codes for CASTDTVSYTF.

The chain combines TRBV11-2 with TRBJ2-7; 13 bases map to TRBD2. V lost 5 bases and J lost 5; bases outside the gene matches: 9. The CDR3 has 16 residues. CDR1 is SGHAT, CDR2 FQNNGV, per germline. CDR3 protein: CASSHWTSGRGNEQYF. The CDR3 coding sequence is TGTGCCAGCAGCCACTGGACTAGCGGGAGAGGCAACGAGCAGTACTTC. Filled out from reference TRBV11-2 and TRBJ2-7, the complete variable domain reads EAGVAQSPRYKIIEKRQSVAFWCNPISGHATLYWYQQILGQGPKLLIQFQNNGVVDDSQLPKDRFSAERLKGVDSTLKIQPAKLEDSAVYLCASSHWTSGRGNEQYFGPGTRLTVT.

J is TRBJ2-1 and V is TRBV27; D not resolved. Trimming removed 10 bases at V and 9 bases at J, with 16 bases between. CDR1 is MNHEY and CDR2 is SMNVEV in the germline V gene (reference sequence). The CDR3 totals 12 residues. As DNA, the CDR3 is TGTGCCATCAAGCCCCCGCGTACTGAGCAGTTCTTC. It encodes CAIKPPRTEQFF.

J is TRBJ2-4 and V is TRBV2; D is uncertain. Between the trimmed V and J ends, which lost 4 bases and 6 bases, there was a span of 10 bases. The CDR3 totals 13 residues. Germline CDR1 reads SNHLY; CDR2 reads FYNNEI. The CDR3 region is CASSGALINIQYF. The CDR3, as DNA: TGTGCCAGCAGTGGGGCCCTTATAAACATTCAGTACTTC. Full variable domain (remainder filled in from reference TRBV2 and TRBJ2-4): EPEVTQTPSHQVTQMGQEVILRCVPISNHLYFYWYRQILGQKVEFLVSFYNNEISEKSEIFDDQFSVERPDGSNFTLKIRSTKLEDSAMYFCASSGALINIQYFGAGTRLSVL.

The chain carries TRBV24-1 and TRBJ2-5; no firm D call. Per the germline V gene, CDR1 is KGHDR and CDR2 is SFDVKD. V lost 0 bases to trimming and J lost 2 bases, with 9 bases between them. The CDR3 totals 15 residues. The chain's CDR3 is CATSDLSTEQETQYF. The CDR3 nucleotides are TGTGCCACCAGTGATTTGTCAACAGAACAAGAGACCCAGTACTTC.

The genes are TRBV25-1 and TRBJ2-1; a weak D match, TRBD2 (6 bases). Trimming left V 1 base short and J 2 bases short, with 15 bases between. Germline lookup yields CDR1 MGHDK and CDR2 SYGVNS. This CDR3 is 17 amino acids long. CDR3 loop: CASSEWSLATPYNEQFF. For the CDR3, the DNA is TGTGCCAGCAGTGAATGGTCCCTAGCGACACCCTACAATGAGCAGTTCTTC.

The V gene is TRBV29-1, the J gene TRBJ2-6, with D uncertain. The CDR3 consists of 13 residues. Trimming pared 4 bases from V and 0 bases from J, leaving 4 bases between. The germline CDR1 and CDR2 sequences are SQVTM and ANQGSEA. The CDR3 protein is CSVGSSGANVLTF. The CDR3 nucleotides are TGCAGCGTTGGTAGCTCTGGGGCCAACGTCCTGACTTTC.